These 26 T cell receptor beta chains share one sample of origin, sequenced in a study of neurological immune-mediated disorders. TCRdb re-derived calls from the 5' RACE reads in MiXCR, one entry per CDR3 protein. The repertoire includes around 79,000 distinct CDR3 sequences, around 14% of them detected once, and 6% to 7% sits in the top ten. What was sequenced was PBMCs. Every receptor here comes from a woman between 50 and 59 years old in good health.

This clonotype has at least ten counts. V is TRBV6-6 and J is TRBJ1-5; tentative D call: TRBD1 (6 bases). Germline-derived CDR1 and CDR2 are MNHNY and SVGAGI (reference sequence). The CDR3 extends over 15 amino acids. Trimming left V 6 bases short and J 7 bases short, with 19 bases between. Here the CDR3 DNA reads TGTGCCAGCAGAGGTCTCAGGGGTAATAGCCAGCCCCAGCATTTT. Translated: CASRGLRGNSQPQHF.

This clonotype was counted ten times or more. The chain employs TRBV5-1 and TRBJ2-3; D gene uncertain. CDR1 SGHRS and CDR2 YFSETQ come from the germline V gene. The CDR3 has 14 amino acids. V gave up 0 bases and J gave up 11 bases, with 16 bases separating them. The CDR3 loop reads CASSLEISTTGQYF. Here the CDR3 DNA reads TGCGCCAGCAGCTTGGAGATTAGTACTACGGGGCAGTATTTT.

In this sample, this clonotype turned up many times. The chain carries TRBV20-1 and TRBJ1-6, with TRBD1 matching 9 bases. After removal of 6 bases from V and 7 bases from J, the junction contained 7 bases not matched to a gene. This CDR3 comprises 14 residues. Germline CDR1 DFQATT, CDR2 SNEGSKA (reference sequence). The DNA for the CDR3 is TGCAGTGCCCCGGGACAGGGTTACAATTCACCCCTCCACTTT. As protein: CSAPGQGYNSPLHF.

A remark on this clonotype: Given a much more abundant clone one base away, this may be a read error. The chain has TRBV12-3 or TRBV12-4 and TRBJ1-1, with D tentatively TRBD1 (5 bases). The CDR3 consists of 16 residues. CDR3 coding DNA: TGTGTCAGCAGTTTAGGGGCGCAGATTTCGAACACTGAAGCTTTCTTT. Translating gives CVSSLGAQISNTEAFF.

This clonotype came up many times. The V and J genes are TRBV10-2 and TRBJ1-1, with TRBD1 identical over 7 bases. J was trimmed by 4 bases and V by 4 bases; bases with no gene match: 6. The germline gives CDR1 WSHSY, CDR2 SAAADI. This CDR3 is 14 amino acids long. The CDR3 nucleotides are TGCGCCAGCAGTGGTCAGGGGGGCCTCACTGAAGCTTTCTTT. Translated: CASSGQGGLTEAFF.

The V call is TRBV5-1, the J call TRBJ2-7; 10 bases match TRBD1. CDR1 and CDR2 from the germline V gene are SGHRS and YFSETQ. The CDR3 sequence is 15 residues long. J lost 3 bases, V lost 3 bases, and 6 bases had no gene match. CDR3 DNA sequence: TGCGCCAGCAGCTCAAGGACAGGGGGGGACTACGAGCAGTACTTC. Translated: CASSSRTGGDYEQYF.

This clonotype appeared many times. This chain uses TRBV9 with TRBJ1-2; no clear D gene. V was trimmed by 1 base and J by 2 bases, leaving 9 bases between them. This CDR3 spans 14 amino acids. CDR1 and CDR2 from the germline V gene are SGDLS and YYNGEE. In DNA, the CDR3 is TGTGCCAGCAGCGTATCCGGTGGAAACTATGGCTACACCTTC. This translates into CASSVSGGNYGYTF. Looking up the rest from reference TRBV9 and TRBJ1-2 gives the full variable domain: DSGVTQTPKHLITATGQRVTLRCSPRSGDLSVYWYQQSLDQGLQFLIQYYNGEERAKGNILERFSAQQFPDLHSELNLSSLELGDSALYFCASSVSGGNYGYTFGSGTRLTVV.

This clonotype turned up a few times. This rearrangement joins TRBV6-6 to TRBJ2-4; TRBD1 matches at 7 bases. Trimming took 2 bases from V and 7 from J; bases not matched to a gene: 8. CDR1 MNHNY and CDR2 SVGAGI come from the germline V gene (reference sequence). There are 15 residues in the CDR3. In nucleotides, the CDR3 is TGTGCCAGCAGTTACCCTACAGGGGCCGGGAACATTCAGTACTTC. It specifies CASSYPTGAGNIQYF.

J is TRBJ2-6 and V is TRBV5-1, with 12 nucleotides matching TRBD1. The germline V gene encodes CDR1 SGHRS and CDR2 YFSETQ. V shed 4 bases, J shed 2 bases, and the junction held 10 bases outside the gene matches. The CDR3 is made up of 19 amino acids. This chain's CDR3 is CASSLSPGQGAPGANVLTF. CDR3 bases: TGCGCCAGCAGCCTTTCTCCGGGACAGGGGGCGCCTGGGGCCAACGTCCTGACTTTC.

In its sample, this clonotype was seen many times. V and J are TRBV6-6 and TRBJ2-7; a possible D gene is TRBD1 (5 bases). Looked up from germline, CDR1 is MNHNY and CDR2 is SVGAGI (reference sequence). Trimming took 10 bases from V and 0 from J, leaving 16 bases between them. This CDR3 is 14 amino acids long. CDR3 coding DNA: TGTGCCACGCGGATTTCAGGGAACTCCTACGAGCAGTACTTC. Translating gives CATRISGNSYEQYF.

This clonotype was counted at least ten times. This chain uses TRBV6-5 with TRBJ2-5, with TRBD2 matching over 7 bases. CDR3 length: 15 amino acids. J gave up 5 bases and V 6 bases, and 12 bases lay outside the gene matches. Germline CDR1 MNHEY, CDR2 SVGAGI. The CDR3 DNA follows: TGTGCCAGCAGCTTCTGGGAGGGGTTTGGGGAGACCCAGTACTTC. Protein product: CASSFWEGFGETQYF.

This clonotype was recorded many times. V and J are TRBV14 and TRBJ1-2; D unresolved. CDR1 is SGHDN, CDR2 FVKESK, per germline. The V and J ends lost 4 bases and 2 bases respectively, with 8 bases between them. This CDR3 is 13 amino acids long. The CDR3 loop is CASSRLGNYGYTF. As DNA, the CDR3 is TGTGCCAGCAGCCGGTTGGGAAACTATGGCTACACCTTC.

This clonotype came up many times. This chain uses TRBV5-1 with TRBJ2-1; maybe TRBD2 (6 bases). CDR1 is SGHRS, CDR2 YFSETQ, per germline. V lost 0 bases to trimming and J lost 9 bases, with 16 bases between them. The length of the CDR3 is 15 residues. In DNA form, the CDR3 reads TGCGCCAGCAGCTTGGTCATCGTCGGGAGCTCTGAGCAGTTCTTC. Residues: CASSLVIVGSSEQFF.

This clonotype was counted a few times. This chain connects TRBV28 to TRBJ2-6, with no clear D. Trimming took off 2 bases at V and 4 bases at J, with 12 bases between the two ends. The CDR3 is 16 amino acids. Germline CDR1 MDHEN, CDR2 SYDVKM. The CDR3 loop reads CASSLGDPAGANVLTF. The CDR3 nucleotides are TGTGCCAGCAGTTTAGGGGATCCTGCCGGGGCCAACGTCCTGACTTTC.

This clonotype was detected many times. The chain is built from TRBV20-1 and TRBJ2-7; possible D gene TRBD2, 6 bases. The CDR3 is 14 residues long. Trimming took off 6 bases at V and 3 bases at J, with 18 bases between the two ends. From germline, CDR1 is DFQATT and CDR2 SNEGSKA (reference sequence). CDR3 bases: TGCAGTGCCCCAAGGAGGGACTCGGTCTACGAGCAGTACTTC. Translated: CSAPRRDSVYEQYF.

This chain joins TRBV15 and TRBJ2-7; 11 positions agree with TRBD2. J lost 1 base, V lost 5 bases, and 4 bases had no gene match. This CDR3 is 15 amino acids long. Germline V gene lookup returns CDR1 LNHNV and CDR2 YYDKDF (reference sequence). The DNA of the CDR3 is TGTGCCACCAGCTCCCGGACTAGCGGGTCCTACGAGCAGTACTTC. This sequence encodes CATSSRTSGSYEQYF.

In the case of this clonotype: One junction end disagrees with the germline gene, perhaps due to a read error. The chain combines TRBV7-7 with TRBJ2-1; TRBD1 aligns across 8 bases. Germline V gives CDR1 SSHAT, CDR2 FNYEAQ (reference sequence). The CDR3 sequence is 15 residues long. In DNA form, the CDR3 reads TGTGCTAGCAGCTTAGACAGGGGCCGGTACAATGAGCAGTTCTTC. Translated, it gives CASSLDRGRYNEQFF.

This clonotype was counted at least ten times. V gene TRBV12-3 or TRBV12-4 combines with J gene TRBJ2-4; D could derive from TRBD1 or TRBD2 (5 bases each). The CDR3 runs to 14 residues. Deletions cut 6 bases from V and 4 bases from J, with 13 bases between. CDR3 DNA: TGTGCCAGCAGGCCTCCGGGACGGAAAAACATTCAGTACTTC. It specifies CASRPPGRKNIQYF.

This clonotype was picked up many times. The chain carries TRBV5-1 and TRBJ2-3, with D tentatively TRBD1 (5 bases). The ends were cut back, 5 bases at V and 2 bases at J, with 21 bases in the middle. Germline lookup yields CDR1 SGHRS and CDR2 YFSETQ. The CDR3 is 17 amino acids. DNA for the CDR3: TGCGCCAGCAGATCCATAACCCTTCAGGGATACACAGATACGCAGTATTTT. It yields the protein CASRSITLQGYTDTQYF.

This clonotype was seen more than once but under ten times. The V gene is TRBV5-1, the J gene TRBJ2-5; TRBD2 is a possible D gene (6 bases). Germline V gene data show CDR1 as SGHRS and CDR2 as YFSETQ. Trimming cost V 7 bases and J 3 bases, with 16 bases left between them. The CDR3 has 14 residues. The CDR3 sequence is CASRPGGIKETQYF. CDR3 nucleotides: TGCGCCAGCCGTCCTGGGGGGATAAAAGAGACCCAGTACTTC.

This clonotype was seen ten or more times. The DNA for the CDR3 is TGCGCCAGCAGCCCCCTGGCGCCCTCCTATTACAATGAGCAGTTCTTC. It yields the protein CASSPLAPSYYNEQFF. The chain combines TRBV5-1 with TRBJ2-1; no definite D call. CDR1 is SGHRS and CDR2 is YFSETQ in the germline V gene. CDR3 length equals 16 residues. V was cut by 4 bases and J by 4 bases, with 18 bases left in between.

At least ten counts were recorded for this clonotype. The chain's CDR3 is CASSLSITSGSGKTQYF. The CDR3 DNA sequence: TGTGCCAGCAGCTTAAGTATAACTAGCGGGAGTGGGAAGACCCAGTACTTC. The genes are TRBV7-2 and TRBJ2-5; 11 bases are a match to TRBD2. The junction had 11 bases not matched to a gene; V was cut back by 2 bases and J by 6 bases. Germline V gene lookup returns CDR1 SGHTA and CDR2 FQGNSA. The CDR3 covers 17 residues.

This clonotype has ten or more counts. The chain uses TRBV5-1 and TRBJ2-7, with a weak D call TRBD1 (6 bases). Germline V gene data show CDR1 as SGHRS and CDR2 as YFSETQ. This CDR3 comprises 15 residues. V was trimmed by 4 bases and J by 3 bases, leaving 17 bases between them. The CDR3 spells CASSLDGTNYYEQYF. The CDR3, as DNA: TGCGCCAGCAGCCTGGACGGGACAAACTACTACGAGCAGTACTTC.

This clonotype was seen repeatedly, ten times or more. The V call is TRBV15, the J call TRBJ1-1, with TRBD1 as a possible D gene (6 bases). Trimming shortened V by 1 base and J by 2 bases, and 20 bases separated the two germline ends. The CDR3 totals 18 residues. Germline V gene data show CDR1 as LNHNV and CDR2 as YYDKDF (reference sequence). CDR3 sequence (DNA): TGTGCCACCAGCAGAGGTAATGGGGGCTTCCGCGCCAACACTGAAGCTTTCTTT. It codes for CATSRGNGGFRANTEAFF.

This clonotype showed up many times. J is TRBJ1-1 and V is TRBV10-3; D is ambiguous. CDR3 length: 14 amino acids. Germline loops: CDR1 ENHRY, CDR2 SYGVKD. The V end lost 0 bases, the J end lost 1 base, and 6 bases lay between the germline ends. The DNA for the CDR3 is TGTGCCATCAGTGAGTCCGAGCCGAACACTGAAGCTTTCTTT. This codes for CAISESEPNTEAFF.

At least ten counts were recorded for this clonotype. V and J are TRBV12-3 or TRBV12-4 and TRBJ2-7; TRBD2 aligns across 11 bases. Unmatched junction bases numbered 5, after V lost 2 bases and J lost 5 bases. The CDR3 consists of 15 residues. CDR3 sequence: CASSLITSGSNEQYF. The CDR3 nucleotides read TGTGCCAGCAGTTTAATTACTAGCGGGAGCAACGAGCAGTACTTC.